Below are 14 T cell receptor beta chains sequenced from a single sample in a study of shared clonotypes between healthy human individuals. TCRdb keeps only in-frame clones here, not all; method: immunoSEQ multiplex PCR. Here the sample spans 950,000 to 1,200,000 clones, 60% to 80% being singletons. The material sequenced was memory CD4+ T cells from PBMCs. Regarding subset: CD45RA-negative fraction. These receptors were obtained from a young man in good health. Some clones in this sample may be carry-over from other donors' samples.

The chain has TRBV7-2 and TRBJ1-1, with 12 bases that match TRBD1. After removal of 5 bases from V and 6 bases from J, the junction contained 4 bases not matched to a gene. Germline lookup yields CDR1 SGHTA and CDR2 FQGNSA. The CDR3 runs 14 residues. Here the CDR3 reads CASSARDRGPEAFF. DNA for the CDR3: TGTGCCAGCAGCGCCCGGGACAGGGGGCCTGAAGCTTTCTTT.

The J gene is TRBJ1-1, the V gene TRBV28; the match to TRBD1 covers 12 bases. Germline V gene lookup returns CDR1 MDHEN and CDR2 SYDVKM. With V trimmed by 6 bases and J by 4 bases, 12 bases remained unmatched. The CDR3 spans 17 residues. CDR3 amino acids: CASRVLPGQGASTEAFF. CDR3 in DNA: TGTGCCAGCAGAGTCTTACCGGGACAGGGGGCTAGCACTGAAGCTTTCTTT. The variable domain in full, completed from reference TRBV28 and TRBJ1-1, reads DVKVTQSSRYLVKRTGEKVFLECVQDMDHENMFWYRQDPGLGLRLIYFSYDVKMKEKGDIPEGYSVSREKKERFSLILESASTNQTSMYLCASRVLPGQGASTEAFFGQGTRLTVV.

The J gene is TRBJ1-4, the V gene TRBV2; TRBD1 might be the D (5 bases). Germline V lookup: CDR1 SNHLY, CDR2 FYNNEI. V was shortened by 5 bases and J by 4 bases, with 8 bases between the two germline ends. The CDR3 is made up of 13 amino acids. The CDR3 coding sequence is TGTGCCAGCAGTCAGGGTCGTAATGAAAAACTGTTTTTT. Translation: CASSQGRNEKLFF. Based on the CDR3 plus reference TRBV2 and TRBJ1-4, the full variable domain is EPEVTQTPSHQVTQMGQEVILRCVPISNHLYFYWYRQILGQKVEFLVSFYNNEISEKSEIFDDQFSVERPDGSNFTLKIRSTKLEDSAMYFCASSQGRNEKLFFGSGTQLSVL.

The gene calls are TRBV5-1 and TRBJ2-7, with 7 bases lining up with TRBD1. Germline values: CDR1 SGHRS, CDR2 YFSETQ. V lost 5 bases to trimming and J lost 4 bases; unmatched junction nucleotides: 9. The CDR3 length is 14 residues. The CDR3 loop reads CASSQRQGGYEQYF. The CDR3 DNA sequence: TGCGCCAGCAGTCAACGACAGGGTGGGTACGAGCAGTACTTC. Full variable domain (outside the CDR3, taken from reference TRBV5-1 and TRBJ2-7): KAGVTQTPRYLIKTRGQQVTLSCSPISGHRSVSWYQQTPGQGLQFLFEYFSETQRNKGNFPGRFSGRQFSNSRSEMNVSTLELGDSALYLCASSQRQGGYEQYFGPGTRLTVT.

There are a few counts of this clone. CDR3 in DNA: TGCGCCAGCAGTGAGTTGCAGGGTCAAAAACTGTTTTTT. Translated: CASSELQGQKLFF. This chain connects TRBV10-1 to TRBJ1-4; possible D gene TRBD1, 5 bases. This CDR3 spans 13 amino acids. V lost 1 base to trimming and J lost 9 bases, with 9 bases between them. From germline, CDR1 is WNHNN and CDR2 SYGVQD (reference sequence).

The CDR3 coding sequence is TGTGCCAGCAGCTTGGGGTGGGAGGGATATAATGAGCAGTTCTTC. Its protein is CASSLGWEGYNEQFF. The rearrangement uses TRBV5-5 and TRBJ2-1; 7 nucleotides agree with TRBD2. Germline values: CDR1 SGHKS, CDR2 YYEKEE (reference sequence). The junction had 7 bases not matched to a gene; V was cut back by 0 bases and J by 7 bases. There are 15 residues in the CDR3.

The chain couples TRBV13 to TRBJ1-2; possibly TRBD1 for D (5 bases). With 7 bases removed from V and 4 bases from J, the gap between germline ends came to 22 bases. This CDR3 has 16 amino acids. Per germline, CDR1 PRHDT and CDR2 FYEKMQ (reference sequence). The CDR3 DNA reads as TGTGCCAGCACCCATCTCCTACGAGACAGCTTCTATGGCTACACCTTC. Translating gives CASTHLLRDSFYGYTF.

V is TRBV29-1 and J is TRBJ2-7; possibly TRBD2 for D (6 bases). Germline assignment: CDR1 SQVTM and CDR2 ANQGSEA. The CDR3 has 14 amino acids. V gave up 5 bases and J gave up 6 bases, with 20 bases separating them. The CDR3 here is CSVHKSAGSREQYF. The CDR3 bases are TGCAGCGTTCACAAAAGCGCGGGATCGCGCGAGCAGTACTTC.

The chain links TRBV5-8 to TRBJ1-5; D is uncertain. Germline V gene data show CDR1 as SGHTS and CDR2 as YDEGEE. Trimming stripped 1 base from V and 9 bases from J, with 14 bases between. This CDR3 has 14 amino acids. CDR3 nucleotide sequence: TGTGCCAGCAGCTTGACGGTCCTAGGTGGGCCCCAGCATTTT. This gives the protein CASSLTVLGGPQHF.

The CDR3 nucleotides read TGTGCCAGCAGTTACTCGGCAGCGGAGAACACCGGGGAGCTGTTTTTT. Amino acids: CASSYSAAENTGELFF. The chain employs TRBV6-5 and TRBJ2-2, with a tentative D call TRBD2 (5 bases). Trimming removed 0 bases at V and 1 base at J, with 9 bases between. CDR1 is MNHEY, CDR2 SVGAGI, per germline. The CDR3 totals 16 residues.

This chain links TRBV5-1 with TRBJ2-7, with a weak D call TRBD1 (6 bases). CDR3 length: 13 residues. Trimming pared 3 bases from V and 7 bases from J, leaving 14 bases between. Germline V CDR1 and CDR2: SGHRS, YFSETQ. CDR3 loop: CASSSEADREQYF. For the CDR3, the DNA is TGCGCCAGCAGCTCCGAGGCCGACAGGGAGCAGTACTTC. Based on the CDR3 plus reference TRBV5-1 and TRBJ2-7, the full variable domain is KAGVTQTPRYLIKTRGQQVTLSCSPISGHRSVSWYQQTPGQGLQFLFEYFSETQRNKGNFPGRFSGRQFSNSRSEMNVSTLELGDSALYLCASSSEADREQYFGPGTRLTVT.

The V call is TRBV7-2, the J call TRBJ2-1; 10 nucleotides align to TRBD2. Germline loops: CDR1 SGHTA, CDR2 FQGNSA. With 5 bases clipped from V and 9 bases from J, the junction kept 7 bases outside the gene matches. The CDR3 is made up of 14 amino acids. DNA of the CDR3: TGTGCCAGCAGCGCGACTAGCGGGTCTCTTGAGCAGTTCTTC. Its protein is CASSATSGSLEQFF.

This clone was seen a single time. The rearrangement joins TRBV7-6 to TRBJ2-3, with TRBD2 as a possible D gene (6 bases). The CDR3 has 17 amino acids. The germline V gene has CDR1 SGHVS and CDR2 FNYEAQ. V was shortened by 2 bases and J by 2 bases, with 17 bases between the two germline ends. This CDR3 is CASSLQPASAITDTQYF. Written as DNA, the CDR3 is TGTGCCAGCAGCTTACAGCCGGCTAGCGCGATCACAGATACGCAGTATTTT. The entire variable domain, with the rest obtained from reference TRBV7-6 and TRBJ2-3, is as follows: GAGVSQSPRYKVTKRGQDVALRCDPISGHVSLYWYRQALGQGPEFLTYFNYEAQQDKSGLPNDRFSAERPEGSISTLTIQRTEQRDSAMYRCASSLQPASAITDTQYFGPGTRLTVL.

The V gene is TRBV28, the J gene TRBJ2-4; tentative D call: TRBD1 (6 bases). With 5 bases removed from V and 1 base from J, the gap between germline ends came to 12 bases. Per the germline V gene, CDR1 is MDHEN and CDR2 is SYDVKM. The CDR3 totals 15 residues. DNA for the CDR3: TGTGCCAGCAGTCCCAGGGGATACGCCAAAAACATTCAGTACTTC. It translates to CASSPRGYAKNIQYF.